This T cell receptor beta chain was identified in a study of T-cell reconstitution after alpha-beta-depleted transplantation in children. The CDR3 is made up of 15 amino acids. Germline CDR1 SGHNT, CDR2 YYREEE (reference sequence). Trimming removed 4 bases from V and 0 bases from J; junction bases left unmatched: 5. Preparation of the TCRbeta library involved a method that used unique molecular identifiers. TCRdb reprocessed the PCR reads with MiXCR, giving one entry per CDR3 protein. The sample consists of about 170,000 distinct CDR3 sequences, over 8.5% of them appearing once. This clonotype appeared many times. Its target is not known. Whole-study results and caveats: Counts and diversity of T cells one year after transplant came mostly from newly produced T cells.

This clonotype was sampled from a boy younger than 10 with acute myeloid leukemia, due to receive a stem cell transplant. The specimen comprised PBMCs, sampled before TCRalphabeta/CD19-depleted stem cell transplant. The rearrangement joins TRBV5-4 to TRBJ1-2, with TRBD1 matching over 8 bases. The chain's CDR3 is CASSPNRGSNYGYTF. CDR3 nucleotides: TGTGCCAGCAGCCCGAACAGGGGGTCTAACTATGGCTACACCTTC. Full variable domain (rest looked up from reference TRBV5-4 and TRBJ1-2): ETGVTQSPTHLIKTRGQQVTLRCSSQSGHNTVSWYQQALGQGPQFIFQYYREEENGRGNFPPRFSGLQFPNYSSELNVNALELDDSALYLCASSPNRGSNYGYTFGSGTRLTVV.